The following is a T cell receptor (beta chain) sequence with its context. Its antigen is unknown. The data stem from a study of T-cell reconstitution after alpha-beta-depleted transplantation in children. Points from the study as a whole: When one year had passed after transplant, most T-cell counts and diversity came from newly produced T cells. Alpha-beta T cells about two months after transplant reportedly derived from several hundred expanded graft clones. Diversity of TCRbeta at day 60 was high in some patients, arising from surviving recipient T cells and thymic progenitors.

Preparing the TCRbeta library involved the use of unique molecular identifiers. TCRdb called the PCR reads again in MiXCR, with one record for every CDR3 protein. Among fewer than 550,000 distinct CDR3 sequences, approximately 10% were seen once, and the ten largest hold 14%. CDR1 SGHTS and CDR2 YDEGEE come from the germline V gene. The CDR3 sequence is 9 residues long. Trimming left V 4 bases short and J 11 bases short, with 6 bases between. This TCR came from a female patient aged 2-9 years who had a stem cell transplant for aplastic anemia, so the T cells may come from the graft donor. The material sequenced was PBMCs, mostly from graft donor cells, taken 180 days after TCRalphabeta/CD19-depleted stem cell transplant. This sequence joins TRBV5-8 and TRBJ1-1; tentatively, D is TRBD1 (5 bases). CDR3 nucleotide sequence: TGTGCCAGCAGCCGGGGGGCTTTCTTT. It yields the protein CASSRGAFF. Complete variable domain (other parts from reference TRBV5-8 and TRBJ1-1): EAGVTQSPTHLIKTRGQQATLRCSPISGHTSVYWYQQALGLGLQFLLWYDEGEERNRGNFPPRFSGRQFPNYSSELNVNALELEDSALYLCASSRGAFFGQGTRLTVV.